These 21 T cell receptor beta chains originate from one sample sequenced in a study of cytomegalovirus exposure and HLA in healthy donors. PCR employed 60 Vbeta and 13 Jbeta primers. The protocol was immunoSEQ multiplex PCR, while the TCRdb copy is restricted to in-frame clones and leaves out a portion. The repertoire has 150,000 to 200,000 clones, almost 80% of them found once; the top ten carry approximately 1.3%. The sample consisted of PBMCs. The source of these receptors is a man aged 30-40 years in good health and CMV-seronegative.

This rearrangement joins TRBV28 to TRBJ1-6; D uncertain. V lost 5 bases and J lost 7, with 15 bases in between. CDR3 size: 15 residues. Germline V gives CDR1 MDHEN, CDR2 SYDVKM. In DNA form, the CDR3 reads TGTGCCAGCAGTGGGCAGGACTCGGGGAATTCACCCCTCCACTTT. Amino acid sequence: CASSGQDSGNSPLHF.

The chain recombines TRBV6-5 with TRBJ2-5; D is possibly TRBD2 (5 bases). The ends were cut back, 6 bases at V and 2 bases at J, with 16 bases in the middle. Germline loops: CDR1 MNHEY, CDR2 SVGAGI. This CDR3 is 15 amino acids long. CDR3 coding DNA: TGTGCCAGCAGAAATACCATCGGACTGCAAGAGACCCAGTACTTC. It encodes CASRNTIGLQETQYF.

This clone was recorded once. The CDR3: CASSEYYNSPLHF. Here the CDR3 DNA reads TGTGCCAGCAGTGAATACTACAATTCACCCCTCCACTTT. The chain couples TRBV25-1 to TRBJ1-6, with D uncertain. Trimming shortened V by 0 bases and J by 7 bases, and 4 bases separated the two germline ends. Germline V CDR1 and CDR2: MGHDK, SYGVNS. The CDR3 spans 13 residues.

The chain employs TRBV18 and TRBJ2-1, with D possibly matching TRBD2 (6 bases). This CDR3 spans 13 amino acids. Per germline, CDR1 KGHSH and CDR2 LQKENI. Trimming removed 4 bases at V and 7 bases at J, with 11 bases between. The CDR3 DNA reads as TGTGCCAGCTCACAGCCGGGAGTTAATGAGCAGTTCTTC. Protein: CASSQPGVNEQFF.

The gene calls are TRBV27 and TRBJ1-5, with D hard to call. With 3 bases removed from V and 0 bases from J, the gap between germline ends came to 12 bases. The CDR3 is 16 residues long. CDR1 MNHEY and CDR2 SMNVEV come from the germline V gene (reference sequence). CDR3 in DNA: TGTGCCAGCAGTTTGTCGGGAGGGAATAGCAATCAGCCCCAGCATTTT. Residues: CASSLSGGNSNQPQHF.

The chain has TRBV4-1 and TRBJ2-3; 8 bases align to TRBD2. The V and J ends lost 0 bases and 6 bases, in that order; junction bases with no gene match: 2. CDR1 is MGHRA, CDR2 YSYEKL, per germline. This CDR3 has 14 residues. As DNA, the CDR3 is TGCGCCAGCAGCCAAGATCCGGGGGGGGATACGCAGTATTTT. This codes for CASSQDPGGDTQYF.

The chain is built from TRBV4-1 and TRBJ2-7, with 11 positions matching TRBD1. Germline lookup yields CDR1 MGHRA and CDR2 YSYEKL. The CDR3 runs to 15 residues. Unmatched junction bases numbered 4, after V lost 4 bases and J lost 2 bases. The CDR3 nucleotides read TGCGCCAGCAGCCCTGGGGGACAGGGGGCCTACGAGCAGTACTTC. Encoded protein: CASSPGGQGAYEQYF.

For this clone: One junction end disagrees with the germline gene, perhaps due to a read error. The chain links TRBV29-1 to TRBJ1-2, with 12 bases identical to TRBD1. The V gene's germline CDR1 is SQVTM and CDR2 ANQGSEA. This CDR3 contains 13 residues. CDR3 coding DNA: TGCAGCGTTGATGTTCTCGGGACAGGGGGCCGCGCCTTC. Translated: CSVDVLGTGGRAF.

This clone has a single count. The chain recombines TRBV30 with TRBJ2-1, with D possibly TRBD2 on 6 matching bases. The V end was cut by 0 bases, the J end by 2 bases, with 11 bases between. The CDR3 has 15 residues. In germline, CDR1 is GTSNPN, CDR2 SVGIG (reference sequence). The CDR3 is CAWSVRGTPYNEQFF. The CDR3 coding sequence is TGTGCCTGGAGTGTACGGGGGACCCCCTACAATGAGCAGTTCTTC. The entire variable domain, with the rest obtained from reference TRBV30 and TRBJ2-1, is as follows: SQTIHQWPATLVQPVGSPLSLECTVEGTSNPNLYWYRQAAGRGLQLLFYSVGIGQISSEVPQNLSASRPQDRQFILSSKKLLLSDSGFYLCAWSVRGTPYNEQFFGPGTRLTVL.

The chain employs TRBV7-8 and TRBJ1-3; possible D gene TRBD1, 6 bases. Trimming cost V 1 base and J 4 bases, with 17 bases left between them. The length of the CDR3 is 17 residues. The germline gives CDR1 SGHVS, CDR2 FQNEAQ. The CDR3 loop reads CASSLVGFLGAGNTIYF. CDR3 in DNA: TGTGCCAGCAGCTTAGTTGGTTTCTTGGGGGCGGGAAACACCATATATTTT.

This clone was observed a handful of times. The chain couples TRBV5-8 to TRBJ2-7, with 7 bases identical to TRBD2. The V and J ends lost 2 bases and 6 bases, in that order; junction bases with no gene match: 11. The CDR3 length is 15 residues. CDR1 is SGHTS and CDR2 is YDEGEE in the germline V gene. The CDR3 nucleotides read TGTGCCAGCAGCTTTGCTTGGGGAGGGCGAGGCGAGCAGTACTTC. It encodes CASSFAWGGRGEQYF.

V usage is TRBV7-3 and J usage is TRBJ1-3, with D maybe TRBD1 (5 bases). V dropped 1 base and J dropped 3 bases, with 16 bases sitting between them. CDR3 length: 17 amino acids. CDR1 and CDR2 from the germline V gene are SGHTA and FQGTGA. CDR3 sequence reads: CASSLRRWGTRGNTIYF. CDR3 DNA sequence: TGTGCCAGCAGCTTAAGAAGGTGGGGGACTCGTGGAAACACCATATATTTT.

V is TRBV30 and J is TRBJ2-4, with D tentatively TRBD1 (6 bases). The CDR3 has 12 amino acids. Germline V gene lookup returns CDR1 GTSNPN and CDR2 SVGIG (reference sequence). V lost 0 bases and J lost 8, with 8 bases in between. Written as DNA, the CDR3 is TGTGCCTGGAGTGTACAGGGTTACATTCAGTACTTC. Its translation is CAWSVQGYIQYF. The full variable domain, rest sourced from reference TRBV30 and TRBJ2-4, is SQTIHQWPATLVQPVGSPLSLECTVEGTSNPNLYWYRQAAGRGLQLLFYSVGIGQISSEVPQNLSASRPQDRQFILSSKKLLLSDSGFYLCAWSVQGYIQYFGAGTRLSVL.

J is TRBJ1-1 and V is TRBV19; 9 bases are a match to TRBD1. The CDR3 has 13 amino acids. After removal of 11 bases from V and 4 bases from J, the junction contained 8 bases not matched to a gene. CDR1 LNHDA and CDR2 SQIVND come from the germline V gene (reference sequence). The CDR3 DNA is TGTGCCGCCCGGACAGGGGCGGGCACTGAAGCTTTCTTT. Protein: CAARTGAGTEAFF.

The rearrangement uses TRBV28 and TRBJ2-7, with D possibly TRBD2 on 6 matching bases. V gave up 5 bases and J gave up 3 bases, with 20 bases separating them. This CDR3 region has 16 residues. From germline, CDR1 is MDHEN and CDR2 SYDVKM. This CDR3 reads CASSERMGLRSYEQYF. Here the CDR3 DNA reads TGTGCCAGCAGTGAAAGGATGGGACTGCGGAGCTACGAGCAGTACTTC.

This clone was seen just once. The chain has TRBV29-1 and TRBJ1-1, with D hard to call. Trimming stripped 7 bases from V and 4 bases from J, with 16 bases between. Germline assignment: CDR1 SQVTM and CDR2 ANQGSEA. The CDR3 covers 13 residues. The CDR3 spells CSALGGWSTEAFF. In DNA, the CDR3 is TGCAGCGCTCTCGGTGGTTGGAGCACTGAAGCTTTCTTT.

The V call is TRBV14, the J call TRBJ1-5, with 11 bases fitting TRBD1. The CDR3 has 20 residues. J lost 0 bases, V lost 0 bases, and 10 bases had no gene match. Germline loops: CDR1 SGHDN, CDR2 FVKESK. The CDR3 DNA reads as TGTGCCAGCAGCCAAGAGTGGGGACAGGGGGTCCTGAATAGCAATCAGCCCCAGCATTTT. Translating gives CASSQEWGQGVLNSNQPQHF.

This clone was observed once. The V gene is TRBV19, the J gene TRBJ2-2; D is uncertain. Germline values: CDR1 LNHDA, CDR2 SQIVND (reference sequence). Trimming took off 10 bases at V and 5 bases at J, with 17 bases between the two ends. The CDR3 consists of 14 residues. Here the CDR3 DNA reads TGTGCCACCACCGGAGAAGATTTTACCGGGGAGCTGTTTTTT. Translated: CATTGEDFTGELFF.

The genes are TRBV10-3 and TRBJ2-7; TRBD2 matches at 11 bases. This CDR3 has 15 amino acids. The junction had 6 bases not matched to a gene; V was cut back by 6 bases and J by 2 bases. Germline values: CDR1 ENHRY, CDR2 SYGVKD. The CDR3 loop reads CAISQLAGEPYEQYF. As DNA, the CDR3 is TGTGCCATCAGCCAACTAGCGGGAGAGCCCTACGAGCAGTACTTC.

The chain has TRBV28 and TRBJ2-7; weak D call: TRBD1 (5 bases). Between the trimmed V and J ends, which lost 11 bases and 1 base, there was a span of 21 bases. CDR1 and CDR2 from the germline V gene are MDHEN and SYDVKM. The length of the CDR3 is 15 residues. CDR3 sequence: CASNPPTGPSYEQYF. The CDR3 nucleotides are TGTGCCTCTAACCCGCCCACAGGACCGTCCTACGAGCAGTACTTC.

This chain joins TRBV23-1 and TRBJ2-7, with TRBD2 as a possible D gene (6 bases). TRBV23-1 is an ORF; its function is uncertain. Trimming removed 0 bases at V and 0 bases at J, with 15 bases between. This CDR3 spans 17 amino acids. The CDR3 here is CASSQSRRGRSSYEQYF. CDR3 DNA sequence: TGCGCCAGCAGTCAATCAAGGCGGGGCCGGAGCTCCTACGAGCAGTACTTC.